In its sample, the clone carrying this T cell receptor beta chain was seen a few times. Its cognate antigen is unknown. Carrying unique molecular identifiers, the cDNA also gained a universal primer site through template switching. Via MiXCR, TCRdb re-called the 5' RACE reads, giving one row per CDR3 protein. The data show 1.5 million to 2 million distinct CDR3 sequences, less than 40% seen once. The data are from a study of identical twins. Germline assignment: CDR1 MDHEN and CDR2 SYDVKM. V dropped 5 bases and J dropped 2; count of bases not matched to a gene: 6. The CDR3 totals 15 residues. Healthy Caucasian individuals made up all the donors. Study-wide results and caveats: Clonotypes of the beta chain that were abundant in cord blood carried fewer insertions (memory repertoires showed none).

The rearrangement uses TRBV28 and TRBJ1-2, with 9 bases matching TRBD1. The sequence came from a newborn girl in good health. The sample was cord blood. The CDR3 loop is CASSVSGQGNYGYTF. The DNA of the CDR3 is TGTGCCAGCAGTGTCTCGGGACAGGGAAACTATGGCTACACCTTC.